These T cell receptor beta chains were read from a single sample in a study of tumor-infiltrating lymphocytes in primary liver carcinoma. One entry per CDR3 protein results from TCRdb running MiXCR on the multiplex PCR reads. The sample has about 64,000 distinct CDR3 sequences; over 60% are singletons. The sample consisted of liver tumor tissue from sampling region 4. These receptors came from a man in his forties or fifties with primary liver carcinoma and hepatitis B virus infection. Each CDR3 is given with its conserved first and last residue. A D gene is named only where the DNA matches it firmly. Clone size is shown for a subset of rows, as once, few, many or a class of expanded clone.

d_gene,abundance,v_gene,j_gene,CDR3aa,CDR3nt
NA,few,TRBV29-1,TRBJ1-1,CSGSGAWGMNTEAFF,TGCAGCGGGTCAGGGGCCTGGGGAATGAACACTGAAGCTTTCTTT
NA,many,TRBV6-2/TRBV6-3,TRBJ2-3,CASSYFPLGPGTDTQYF,TGTGCCAGCAGTTACTTCCCTCTGGGGCCTGGCACAGATACGCAGTATTTT
NA,NA,TRBV11-2,TRBJ1-4,CAISLDGFANVKLFF,TGTGCCATCAGCTTAGACGGGTTCGCTAATGTAAAGTTGTTTTTT
NA,NA,TRBV5-5,TRBJ2-1,CASSSDPRGNSYNGQFF,TGTGCCAGTAGCTCCGACCCTAGGGGGAACTCCTACAATGGGCAGTTCTTC
NA,once,TRBV5-4,TRBJ2-1,CASSSDGYIEQFF,TGTGCCAGCAGCTCCGACGGATACATTGAGCAGTTCTTC
NA,NA,TRBV5-1,TRBJ2-3,CASRGAVTGTQYF,TGCGCCAGCAGGGGAGCGGTCACAGGTACACAGTATTTT
NA,NA,TRBV4-2,TRBJ1-5,CVSSQDLGDGRQPQHF,TGTGTCAGCAGCCAAGATCTAGGGGACGGGAGACAGCCCCAGCATTTT
NA,NA,TRBV7-8,TRBJ2-3,CASILADTQYF,TGTGCCAGCATCTTAGCAGATACGCAGTATTTT
NA,NA,TRBV28,TRBJ1-6,CASSFVGHDFHF,TGTGCCAGCAGTTTTGTAGGCCATGACTTCCACTTT
NA,NA,TRBV11-2,TRBJ2-5,CASGLVLEGTQHF,TGTGCCAGCGGCTTAGTTCTGGAAGGGACCCAGCACTTC
NA,NA,TRBV5-1,TRBJ1-1,CASSLAGNAEAFF,TGCGCCAGCAGCTTGGCCGGGAACGCTGAAGCTTTCTTT
TRBD2,many,TRBV28,TRBJ2-1,CASSLPPRGSGSPVEQFF,TGTGCCAGCAGTTTACCCCCGAGGGGTAGCGGGAGCCCCGTTGAGCAGTTCTTC
NA,NA,TRBV29-1,TRBJ1-6,CSVQEGREGSPLHF,TGCAGCGTTCAGGAGGGGAGGGAAGGATCACCCCTCCACTTT
NA,NA,TRBV5-5,TRBJ2-6,CASGLVPRNSGANVLTF,TGTGCCAGCGGCTTGGTTCCTCGCAACTCTGGGGCCAACGTCCTGACTTTC
TRBD2,few,TRBV5-6,TRBJ2-1,CASSLVAGAGGNEQFF,TGTGCCAGCAGCTTGGTTGCGGGAGCTGGGGGCAATGAGCAGTTCTTC
NA,NA,TRBV6-6,TRBJ2-7,CASSTKDKQYF,TGTGCCAGCAGTACTAAAGACAAGCAGTACTTC
NA,NA,TRBV11-2,TRBJ2-5,CASGSVLEETQYF,TGTGCCAGCGGCTCAGTTCTGGAAGAGACACAGTACTTC
NA,NA,TRBV11-2,TRBJ2-1,CASSPSKASAYNGQFF,TGTGCCAGCAGCCCGTCGAAGGCTAGTGCATACAATGGGCAGTTCTTC
TRBD1,NA,TRBV12-3/TRBV12-4,TRBJ2-1,CASRWDREIIEQFF,TGTGCCAGCAGGTGGGACAGGGAGATCATTGAGCAGTTCTTC
NA,once,TRBV5-6,TRBJ2-5,CASNLGGLETQYF,TGTGCCAGCAACTTAGGGGGTCTAGAGACCCAGTACTTC
NA,NA,TRBV12-3/TRBV12-4,TRBJ2-3,CASSPVTRPDTQFF,TGTGCCAGCAGTCCCGTGACTAGGCCAGATACGCAGTTTTTT
TRBD1,few,TRBV4-1,TRBJ2-5,CASSQGQGEETQYF,TGCGCCAGCAGCCAAGGACAGGGGGAAGAGACCCAGTACTTC
TRBD2,NA,TRBV29-1,TRBJ2-5,CGVEDKASGETQYF,TGCGGCGTTGAAGATAAGGCTAGCGGGGAGACCCAGTATTTC
NA,once,TRBV6-5,TRBJ2-5,CASSYSTGSEETHYF,TGTGCCAGCAGTTACTCGACGGGGAGCGAAGAGACCCATTACTTC
NA,NA,TRBV7-2,TRBJ2-7,CASSLGVGPGEQQYF,TGTGCCAGCAGCTTAGGGGTGGGGCCCGGGGAGCAGCAGTACTTC
NA,NA,TRBV5-1,TRBJ1-2,CARSKDLNRGTVYGYTF,TGTGCCCGCAGCAAAGATCTTAATAGGGGCACAGTCTATGGCTACACCTTC
NA,few,TRBV13,TRBJ2-3,CASSLVGTLGTDMQYF,TGTGCCAGTAGCTTAGTCGGGACTCTCGGCACAGATATGCAGTATTTT
TRBD1,many,TRBV11-2,TRBJ1-4,CASSLDPTGVEKLFF,TGTGCCAGCAGCTTAGACCCGACAGGGGTTGAAAAACTGTTTTTT
NA,many,TRBV28,TRBJ1-1,CASSLGGAEAFF,TGTGCCAGCAGTTTAGGGGGCGCTGAAGCTTTCTTT
NA,NA,TRBV4-2,TRBJ2-1,CASSLIRGTSPNEQFF,TGTGCCAGCAGCCTCATACGCGGGACTTCCCCTAATGAACAGTTCTTC
NA,NA,TRBV10-3,TRBJ2-7,CAIIEAGQGQYF,TGTGCCATTATTGAAGCCGGGCAAGGGCAGTACTTC
NA,NA,TRBV4-1,TRBJ1-4,CASSTVSRAQKPFF,TGCGCCAGCAGCACAGTCTCGAGGGCTCAAAAACCGTTTTTT
NA,NA,TRBV7-8,TRBJ2-3,CASWWMDEDTQYF,TGTGCCAGCTGGTGGATGGACGAGGATACTCAGTATTTT
TRBD1,many,TRBV6-2/TRBV6-3,TRBJ1-1,CASTGDSPTAFF,TGTGCCAGCACCGGGGACAGCCCCACGGCTTTCTTT
NA,many,TRBV11-2,TRBJ2-3,CASSLDPGTAPQYF,TGTGCCAGCAGCTTAGATCCAGGGACGGCTCCGCAGTATTTT
TRBD1,NA,TRBV12-3/TRBV12-4,TRBJ1-3,CASTLTGAGNTIYF,TGTGCCAGCACTCTAACAGGGGCTGGAAACACCATATATTTT
NA,NA,TRBV28,TRBJ1-1,CASTRGMPTGNTVAFF,TGTGCCAGCACTAGGGGGATGCCAACCGGGAACACTGTAGCTTTCTTT
TRBD1,many,TRBV12-3/TRBV12-4,TRBJ2-7,CASSLNPQTGGDEQYF,TGTGCCAGCAGTCTTAACCCTCAGACAGGGGGTGACGAGCAGTACTTC
NA,NA,TRBV11-2,TRBJ2-1,CASNSGAGAKDEQFF,TGTGCCAGCAACTCCGGGGCAGGTGCTAAAGATGAGCAGTTCTTC
NA,NA,TRBV9,TRBJ2-3,CASSVALSTDTQYF,TGTGCCAGCAGCGTAGCCCTGAGCACAGATACGCAGTATTTT
NA,NA,TRBV10-3,TRBJ1-2,CAISGEDYGYTF,TGTGCCATCAGTGGCGAGGACTATGGCTACACCTTT
NA,once,TRBV10-2,TRBJ2-1,CTSRHAGLRYNEQFF,TGCACCAGCAGACACGCGGGGTTACGCTACAATGAGCAGTTCTTC
NA,NA,TRBV12-5,TRBJ2-7,CASGGTGSYEQYF,TGTGCTAGTGGGGGGACCGGTTCCTACGAGCAGTACTTC
NA,many,TRBV11-2,TRBJ1-1,CASSSIRDGEAFF,TGTGCCAGCAGCTCTATACGGGACGGGGAAGCTTTCTTT
NA,many,TRBV29-1,TRBJ1-1,CSVRWGATEAFF,TGCAGCGTTCGATGGGGCGCGACTGAAGCTTTCTTT
TRBD2,NA,TRBV28,TRBJ2-7,CASSLLLGLAGETYKQYF,TGTGCCAGCAGTTTACTCTTGGGACTAGCGGGAGAAACTTACAAGCAGTACTTC
NA,few,TRBV6-6,TRBJ1-2,CAISDTGESYGYTF,TGTGCCATCAGTGACACGGGGGAGAGCTATGGTTACACCTTC
NA,once,TRBV5-1,TRBJ2-7,CASSHRAQTYEQYF,TGCGCCAGCAGTCACCGGGCCCAGACCTACGAACAATACTTC
NA,NA,TRBV11-1,TRBJ2-3,CAGSSGGNSVGARTDTQYF,TGTGCCGGCAGCTCTGGGGGAAACTCTGTTGGAGCCCGCACAGATACGCAGTATTTT
TRBD1,NA,TRBV29-1,TRBJ2-7,CSALRQGVTYEQYF,TGCAGCGCCTTGAGACAGGGTGTGACCTACGAACAGTACTTC
NA,NA,TRBV12-3/TRBV12-4,TRBJ2-1,CASSFSDPYEQFF,TGTGCCAGCAGTTTCTCAGATCCCTATGAGCAGTTCTTC
TRBD2,many,TRBV12-3/TRBV12-4,TRBJ2-1,CASSLGLAFNEQFF,TGTGCCAGCAGTCTTGGACTAGCGTTCAATGAGCAGTTCTTC
NA,NA,TRBV29-1,TRBJ2-3,CIAEGGAGITDTQYF,TGCATCGCTGAGGGCGGGGCCGGCATCACAGATACGCAGTATTTT
NA,NA,TRBV6-2/TRBV6-3,TRBJ1-2,CASSSPRDPVYGYTF,TGTGCCAGCAGTTCGCCCAGGGACCCGGTCTATGGCTATACCTTC